The entry below gives a single T cell receptor (beta chain) sequence along with its context. Assay used: immunoSEQ multiplex PCR; TCRdb lists only in-frame clones, some missing. Of roughly 80,000 clones listed, about 88% are singletons. These data originate in a study of control samples from healthy donors and cancer patients. Germline CDR1 reads SGDLS; CDR2 reads YYNGEE. This CDR3 spans 15 amino acids. The V and J ends lost 0 bases and 0 bases respectively, with 10 bases between them. Sequenced input: blood. This sequence was found in a woman aged 50 to 60 in good health. This chain connects TRBV9 to TRBJ2-7; tentatively, D is TRBD2 (6 bases). CDR3 bases: TGTGCCAGCAGCGTAGGCGGAGGGCTCTCCTACGAGCAGTACTTC. Protein product: CASSVGGGLSYEQYF. The full variable domain, completed using reference TRBV9 and TRBJ2-7, is DSGVTQTPKHLITATGQRVTLRCSPRSGDLSVYWYQQSLDQGLQFLIQYYNGEERAKGNILERFSAQQFPDLHSELNLSSLELGDSALYFCASSVGGGLSYEQYFGPGTRLTVT.